The 9 T cell receptor beta chains below all came from one sample that was sequenced in a study of read filtering for tumor transcriptome and immune sequencing. The library was built from around 400 ng RNA with molecular barcoded adaptors for alpha/delta and beta/gamma chains. Via MiXCR, TCRdb re-called the reads, giving one row per CDR3 protein. The table includes approximately 62,000 distinct CDR3 sequences, roughly 19% detected once. Specimen: a population of CD138-negative cells sorted from bone marrow. All receptors derive from a donor at least 40 years old with multiple myeloma.

Note on this clonotype: In this CDR3 the conserved last residue, phenylalanine or tryptophan, is missing, so a read error is likely. V and J are TRBV2 and TRBJ1-4; D not certain. V lost 5 bases and J 3 bases, leaving 16 bases between the germline ends. Germline-derived CDR1 and CDR2 are SNHLY and FYNNEI. CDR3 length: 16 amino acids. In nucleotides, the CDR3 is TGTGCCAGCAGTTCTAGGACGGGCACTCCTAATGAAAAACTGTTTCTT. Translating it yields CASSSRTGTPNEKLFL.

This clonotype came up many times. The V and J genes are TRBV6-6 and TRBJ2-3; 10 bases agree with TRBD1. This CDR3 contains 15 residues. V was clipped by 3 bases and J by 1 base; unmatched bases: 1. The germline V gene encodes CDR1 MNHNY and CDR2 SVGAGI (reference sequence). CDR3 in DNA: TGTGCCAGCAGTTATGGGACAGGGGGCACAGATACGCAGTATTTT. Its translation is CASSYGTGGTDTQYF.

This clonotype was seen repeatedly, ten times or more. The chain combines TRBV20-1 with TRBJ2-7; 9 bases map to TRBD1. Unmatched junction bases numbered 7, after V lost 6 bases and J lost 4 bases. The CDR3 has 13 residues. Per the germline V gene, CDR1 is DFQATT and CDR2 is SNEGSKA (reference sequence). The CDR3 DNA follows: TGCAGTGCAAGGACAGGGGTCGGTTACGAGCAGTACTTC. Its translation is CSARTGVGYEQYF.

This clonotype was counted at least ten times. This chain connects TRBV7-2 to TRBJ1-1; D remains unclear. In germline, CDR1 is SGHTA, CDR2 FQGNSA. The CDR3 runs 12 residues. Trimming removed 0 bases from V and 7 bases from J, with 6 bases in between. CDR3 nucleotide sequence: TGTGCCAGCAGCTTAGCCCGAGTTGAAGCTTTCTTT. As protein: CASSLARVEAFF.

The sample holds many counts of this clonotype. The genes are TRBV29-1 and TRBJ1-1; D unclear. V was shortened by 0 bases and J by 7 bases, with 9 bases between the two germline ends. CDR3 length equals 12 residues. The germline CDR1 and CDR2 sequences are SQVTM and ANQGSEA. The CDR3 coding sequence is TGCAGCGTTGAAGAAGGTCGTGTTGAAGCTTTCTTT. Protein: CSVEEGRVEAFF.

The chain has TRBV29-1 and TRBJ1-1, with unresolved D. Germline CDR1 is SQVTM and CDR2 is ANQGSEA. The V end lost 4 bases, the J end lost 4 bases, and 13 bases lay between the germline ends. The CDR3 runs to 13 residues. CDR3 nucleotides: TGCAGCGTTGGGGAGGGATCGGGCACTGAAGCTTTCTTT. Protein sequence: CSVGEGSGTEAFF.

Details on this clonotype: A much larger clone lies one base from this, so it may be a read error. The chain is built from TRBV15 and TRBJ2-1; D call uncertain. Trimming removed 0 bases at V and 6 bases at J, with 12 bases between. The CDR3 runs 15 residues. The germline CDR1 and CDR2 sequences are LNHNV and YYDKDF (reference sequence). The CDR3 coding sequence is TGTGCCACCAGCAGAGATGGAGTGTACGGCAATGAGCAGTTCTTC. Its protein is CATSRDGVYGNEQFF.

This clonotype has more than one count but fewer than ten. This rearrangement joins TRBV20-1 to TRBJ2-2; D may be TRBD1 or TRBD2 (5 bases each). The ends were cut back, 6 bases at V and 2 bases at J, with 13 bases in the middle. Germline lookup yields CDR1 DFQATT and CDR2 SNEGSKA (reference sequence). The CDR3 spans 14 residues. This CDR3 reads CSAYWGINTGELFF. The CDR3, as DNA: TGCAGTGCGTACTGGGGGATTAACACCGGGGAGCTGTTTTTT.

The V and J genes are TRBV23-1 and TRBJ1-2; TRBD1 aligns across 7 bases. TRBV23-1 is designated an ORF whose function remains uncertain. Germline trimming cut 0 bases from V and 8 bases from J; bases unmatched to any gene: 21. This CDR3 region has 19 residues. CDR3 residues: CASSQSFIEQGMTRGGYTF. The CDR3 region has the DNA TGCGCCAGCAGTCAATCGTTCATTGAACAGGGGATGACTAGGGGCGGCTACACCTTC.